The count of the clone carrying this T cell receptor beta chain is one. Antigen: not known. With 5 bases clipped from V and 5 bases from J, the junction kept 10 bases outside the gene matches. The germline CDR1 and CDR2 sequences are SEHNR and FQNEAQ (reference sequence). The CDR3 is 15 residues long. Data came from immunoSEQ multiplex PCR; TCRdb stores just in-frame clones and leaves some out. In the table there are about 58,000 clones, over 65% of which are singletons. This sample was taken from a study of OX40 agonist ivuxolimab in advanced cancers. In the study overall: From about 20 to 79 years was the age range, with a mean of about 56 years, and around 83% were male. Having had anti-PD-1, anti-PD-L1 or anti-CTLA-4 therapy before was allowed, and around 39% had some.

Regarding the study as a whole: At doses 0.1 to 3.0 mg/kg, CD4+ and CD8+ clones expanded. Some patients without response likewise showed low normalized clonal expansion.

Specimen: CD4+ or CD8+ T cells sorted from blood, collected in a trial of the OX40 agonist ivuxolimab. V gene TRBV7-9 combines with J gene TRBJ2-5; TRBD1 matches 8 bases. This TCR came from an adult with an advanced solid tumor such as melanoma, head and neck, liver or kidney cancer. As DNA, the CDR3 is TGTGCCAGCAGCCCAGGACAGGGTGGGTTGGAGACCCAGTACTTC. Amino acid sequence: CASSPGQGGLETQYF.